The 14 T cell receptor beta chains listed next were all sequenced from one sample in a study of CXCR3-negative and CXCR3-positive naive CD8 T cells. TRB cDNA libraries were made by UMI-labeled 5' RACE. Each CDR3 protein gets one entry in TCRdb, which reprocessed the 5' RACE reads and gives no DNA. The table for this sample gives 130,000 to 150,000 distinct CDR3 sequences. No antigen has been identified for these receptors. Regarding the study as a whole: More hydrophobic TRB CDR3s occurred in CXCR3-positive than in CXCR3-negative naive cells.

The sequencing sample was made of naive CXCR3+ CD8+ T cells from blood. Specified subset: CD45RO-CCR7+CD27+CD95- naive CD8+ T cells expressing CXCR3 (TNR3+). The receptors derive from a human donor in good health. Some clones in this sample may be carry-over from other donors' samples.

This chain links TRBV7-9 with TRBJ2-5; TCRdb selects TRBD1, and the lack of DNA leaves this call unchecked. Per the germline V gene, CDR1 is SEHNR and CDR2 is FQNEAQ (reference sequence). The CDR3 runs 13 residues. CDR3 sequence reads: CASSTQGQETQYF.

The V call is TRBV7-2, the J call TRBJ2-7; the TCRdb call, TRBD2, lacks DNA for checking. Germline V gene sequence: CDR1 SGHTA, CDR2 FQGNSA. The CDR3 is 13 amino acids. CDR3: CASSAGNGYEQYF.

This rearrangement joins TRBV6-2 or TRBV6-3 to TRBJ2-3; TCRdb indicates TRBD2, and absent DNA this call remains unverified. Germline V gene lookup returns CDR1 MNHEY and CDR2 SVGEGT. The length of the CDR3 is 15 residues. CDR3 sequence: CASTRSGPLKNTQYF.

This chain joins TRBV29-1 and TRBJ2-2; lacking DNA, the TRBD1 call made by TCRdb goes unchecked. Germline CDR1 SQVTM, CDR2 ANQGSEA. The length of the CDR3 is 15 residues. CDR3 amino acids: CSVRGGGKNTGELFF.

This chain connects TRBV7-2 to TRBJ2-1; the TCRdb D gene call, TRBD1, has no DNA to confirm it. The CDR3 is made up of 15 amino acids. Germline V CDR1 and CDR2: SGHTA, FQGNSA. CDR3 residues: CASIQTGFAYNEQFF.

The CDR3 spells CASSVGSVSTYEQYF. This chain links TRBV9 with TRBJ2-7. CDR1 is SGDLS, CDR2 YYNGEE, per germline. The CDR3 is 15 residues long.

The rearrangement joins TRBV12-3 or TRBV12-4 to TRBJ2-7; TCRdb picks TRBD2, but there is no DNA to check that call. The length of the CDR3 is 13 residues. CDR3 loop: CASSSVRAGEQYF.

CDR3 sequence: CASSLFGQGGEQYF. J is TRBJ2-7 and V is TRBV11-2; the D call of TRBD1 rests on TCRdb alone, since no DNA is present to check it. This CDR3 region has 14 residues. CDR1 and CDR2 from the germline V gene are SGHAT and FQNNGV.

This chain joins TRBV7-9 and TRBJ1-5; TCRdb's D call of TRBD1 is untestable without DNA. CDR1 and CDR2 from the germline V gene are SEHNR and FQNEAQ (reference sequence). The CDR3 spans 15 residues. The CDR3 sequence: CASRPTGGMSQPQHF.

The J gene is TRBJ2-7, the V gene TRBV4-1. The germline V gene encodes CDR1 MGHRA and CDR2 YSYEKL. This CDR3 is 14 amino acids long. CDR3 region: CASSQGALNYEQYF.

J is TRBJ1-1 and V is TRBV7-9; TCRdb outputs TRBD1, but without DNA this stays unchecked. Germline loops: CDR1 SEHNR, CDR2 FQNEAQ (reference sequence). The CDR3 totals 13 residues. CDR3 loop: CASSAGGNTEAFF.

This sequence joins TRBV12-3 or TRBV12-4 and TRBJ2-1; TCRdb's D gene call, TRBD2, goes unchecked for lack of DNA. The CDR3 is made up of 16 amino acids. The chain's CDR3 is CASSGIGLAVRHEQFF.

The chain employs TRBV20-1 and TRBJ2-2; TCRdb's D gene call, TRBD1, goes unchecked for lack of DNA. Germline lookup yields CDR1 DFQATT and CDR2 SNEGSKA (reference sequence). This CDR3 is 16 amino acids long. Here the CDR3 reads CSARHWTASLPGELFF.

The rearrangement links TRBV27 to TRBJ2-1; TCRdb selects TRBD2, and the lack of DNA leaves this call unchecked. The CDR3 spans 19 residues. The germline V gene encodes CDR1 MNHEY and CDR2 SMNVEV (reference sequence). CDR3 sequence reads: CASSSTPRAAGGLVDEQFF.